These 16 T cell receptor beta chains came from one sample sequenced in a study of T-cell memory formation after mild COVID-19 (dated by TCRdb to the early 2020s). Libraries were built with 5' RACE. Sequencing was performed on an Illumina NovaSeq 6000. Using fastp at Q25 and MiXCR, TCRdb reprocessed the public reads and kept productive beta chains. Each entry is one CDR3 protein sequence, shown with its most common DNA and genes. Recorded for this sample are roughly 100,000 distinct CDR3 sequences; approximately 13% of them occurred a single time. The ten most abundant clones make up over 25% of the sample. Sequencing was done on a sample of PBMCs or a T cell subset sorted from them (not recorded which). All receptors come from an adult woman who had mild COVID-19 (a few samples of this study predate the infection). The sample titles of this study are shuffled in the database, so cell type and time point are left out; the donor was told from shared clones.

This sequence joins TRBV6-5 and TRBJ2-3; D is undetermined. With 6 bases removed from V and 0 bases from J, the gap between germline ends came to 13 bases. Germline V gene data show CDR1 as MNHEY and CDR2 as SVGAGI. The CDR3 loop spans 15 amino acids. The CDR3 is CASRRSGGSTDTQYF. The DNA for the CDR3 is TGTGCCAGCAGACGGTCAGGTGGGAGCACAGATACGCAGTATTTT.

This chain connects TRBV4-1 to TRBJ2-7; D possibly corresponds to TRBD2 (5 bases). This CDR3 comprises 16 residues. Germline values: CDR1 MGHRA, CDR2 YSYEKL. With 1 base removed from V and 4 bases from J, the gap between germline ends came to 17 bases. DNA for the CDR3: TGCGCCAGCAGCCAAGTAGCGAGGGTCTTAGATTACGAGCAGTACTTC. As protein: CASSQVARVLDYEQYF.

This chain joins TRBV27 and TRBJ1-1; TRBD1 aligns across 7 bases. J was trimmed by 2 bases and V by 3 bases; bases with no gene match: 12. This CDR3 is built from 17 residues. Germline values: CDR1 MNHEY, CDR2 SMNVEV (reference sequence). CDR3 in amino acids: CASSFIPYRGPNTEAFF. Written as DNA, the CDR3 is TGTGCCAGCAGTTTTATCCCCTACAGGGGCCCTAACACTGAAGCTTTCTTT.

This chain links TRBV7-2 with TRBJ2-1; D remains unclear. The CDR3 has 15 amino acids. V lost 4 bases and J lost 0, with 10 bases in between. Germline V CDR1 and CDR2: SGHTA, FQGNSA. CDR3 coding DNA: TGTGCCAGCAGCTATCTAGGACGCTCCTACAATGAGCAGTTCTTC. This gives the protein CASSYLGRSYNEQFF. Together with reference TRBV7-2 and TRBJ2-1, the CDR3 gives the full variable domain: GAGVSQSPSNKVTEKGKDVELRCDPISGHTALYWYRQSLGQGLEFLIYFQGNSAPDKSGLPSDRFSAERTGGSVSTLTIQRTQQEDSAVYLCASSYLGRSYNEQFFGPGTRLTVL.

The V and J genes are TRBV12-3 or TRBV12-4 and TRBJ2-2; weak D call: TRBD2 (6 bases). This CDR3 is built from 16 residues. The V and J ends lost 6 bases and 5 bases respectively, with 19 bases between them. The CDR3 is CASSPYAGTQTGELFF. Written as DNA, the CDR3 is TGTGCCAGCAGCCCCTACGCCGGGACTCAGACCGGGGAGCTGTTTTTT.

The chain has TRBV6-2 or TRBV6-3 and TRBJ1-1; TRBD1 might be the D (5 bases). The CDR3 length is 14 residues. V lost 2 bases, J lost 0 bases, and 7 bases lay in between. Germline values: CDR1 MNHEY, CDR2 SVGEGT. CDR3 protein: CASSYDSMNTEAFF. For the CDR3, the DNA is TGTGCCAGCAGTTACGACAGCATGAACACTGAAGCTTTCTTT.

In its sample, this clonotype was seen a few times. The CDR3 is CASSLAAGGSYEQYF. Here the CDR3 DNA reads TGCGCCAGCAGCTTGGCCGCAGGGGGATCCTACGAGCAGTACTTC. The rearrangement joins TRBV5-1 to TRBJ2-7; the match to TRBD1 covers 7 bases. The V gene end was trimmed by 0 bases and the J gene end by 1 base; junction bases not matched to a gene: 4. This CDR3 has 15 amino acids. CDR1 SGHRS and CDR2 YFSETQ come from the germline V gene. Together with reference TRBV5-1 and TRBJ2-7, the CDR3 gives the full variable domain: KAGVTQTPRYLIKTRGQQVTLSCSPISGHRSVSWYQQTPGQGLQFLFEYFSETQRNKGNFPGRFSGRQFSNSRSEMNVSTLELGDSALYLCASSLAAGGSYEQYFGPGTRLTVT.

The gene calls are TRBV6-5 and TRBJ1-1, with a tentative D call TRBD1 (5 bases). CDR3 size: 15 residues. Trimming took off 5 bases at V and 7 bases at J, with 20 bases between the two ends. The germline V gene has CDR1 MNHEY and CDR2 SVGAGI. The CDR3 protein is CASSPEVRGRNEAFF. The CDR3, as DNA: TGTGCCAGCAGTCCGGAGGTACGGGGGAGGAATGAAGCTTTCTTT.

The chain links TRBV2 to TRBJ2-7; D is uncertain. Per the germline V gene, CDR1 is SNHLY and CDR2 is FYNNEI. This CDR3 spans 16 amino acids. Trimming cost V 6 bases and J 0 bases, with 18 bases left between them. CDR3 residues: CASRDPSGPSSYEQYF. CDR3 in DNA: TGTGCCAGCAGGGACCCTTCGGGCCCCAGCTCCTACGAGCAGTACTTC.

Ten or more counts support this clonotype. This chain joins TRBV27 and TRBJ2-7, with 8 bases lining up with TRBD2. The V segment lost 1 base and the J segment 3 bases; nucleotides outside the gene matches: 2. Germline V lookup: CDR1 MNHEY, CDR2 SMNVEV (reference sequence). The CDR3 totals 14 residues. CDR3 in DNA: TGTGCCAGCAGTTTATACAGCGGGGGCTACGAGCAGTACTTC. Its translation: CASSLYSGGYEQYF.

This clonotype came up a few times. The chain links TRBV7-9 to TRBJ2-2, with 8 nucleotides matching TRBD1. Germline CDR1 and CDR2: SEHNR and FQNEAQ (reference sequence). V shed 1 base and J 1 base; nucleotides not matched to a gene: 2. CDR3 length equals 16 residues. The DNA for the CDR3 is TGTGCCAGCAGCTTAGAAGACAGGGGGAACACCGGGGAGCTGTTTTTT. Residues: CASSLEDRGNTGELFF.

V is TRBV7-9 and J is TRBJ2-3, with 7 bases that match TRBD2. The CDR3 sequence is 15 residues long. With V trimmed by 4 bases and J by 0 bases, 4 bases remained unmatched. Germline loops: CDR1 SEHNR, CDR2 FQNEAQ (reference sequence). The DNA for the CDR3 is TGTGCCAGCAGCTCAGCGGGGTCTAGCACAGATACGCAGTATTTT. Its protein product is CASSSAGSSTDTQYF.

The chain recombines TRBV29-1 with TRBJ2-1; a weak D match, TRBD2 (5 bases). The germline CDR1 and CDR2 sequences are SQVTM and ANQGSEA. This CDR3 is built from 11 residues. Trimming took off 6 bases at V and 5 bases at J, with 8 bases between the two ends. The CDR3: CSVGGDNEQFF. The CDR3 nucleotides are TGCAGCGTCGGAGGAGACAATGAGCAGTTCTTC.

The chain recombines TRBV6-5 with TRBJ2-1; perhaps TRBD2 as D (7 bases). Per the germline V gene, CDR1 is MNHEY and CDR2 is SVGAGI. V lost 0 bases and J lost 4, with 16 bases in between. CDR3 length equals 17 residues. DNA of the CDR3: TGTGCCAGCAGTTACTCGGGGGGCGGGAGCGCGTACAATGAGCAGTTCTTC. It codes for CASSYSGGGSAYNEQFF.

This clonotype was picked up a small number of times. The chain carries TRBV7-9 and TRBJ2-7, with D possibly TRBD1 on 5 matching bases. V lost 5 bases to trimming and J lost 0 bases, with 14 bases between them. The CDR3 has 15 residues. The germline gives CDR1 SEHNR, CDR2 FQNEAQ (reference sequence). Written as DNA, the CDR3 is TGTGCCAGCAGCGACGATCCAGGGTACTCCTACGAGCAGTACTTC. It codes for CASSDDPGYSYEQYF.

There are many counts of this clonotype. The V gene is TRBV6-5, the J gene TRBJ2-5; D gene ambiguous. CDR1 and CDR2 from the germline V gene are MNHEY and SVGAGI. The CDR3 runs 13 residues. The V end lost 5 bases, the J end lost 5 bases, and 12 bases lay between the germline ends. For the CDR3, the DNA is TGTGCCAGCAGTCGCTACCCTAGGGAGACCCAGTACTTC. It is translated as CASSRYPRETQYF.